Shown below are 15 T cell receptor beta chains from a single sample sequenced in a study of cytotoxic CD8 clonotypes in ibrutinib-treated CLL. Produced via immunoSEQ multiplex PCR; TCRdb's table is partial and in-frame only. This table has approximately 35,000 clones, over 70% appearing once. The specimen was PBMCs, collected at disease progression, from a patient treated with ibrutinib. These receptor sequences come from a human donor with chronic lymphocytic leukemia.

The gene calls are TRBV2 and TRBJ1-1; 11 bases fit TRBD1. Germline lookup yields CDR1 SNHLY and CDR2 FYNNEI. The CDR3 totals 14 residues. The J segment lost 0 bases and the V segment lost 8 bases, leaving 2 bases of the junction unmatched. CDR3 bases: TGTGCCAGCGGGGACAGGGGGATGAACACTGAAGCTTTCTTT. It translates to CASGDRGMNTEAFF.

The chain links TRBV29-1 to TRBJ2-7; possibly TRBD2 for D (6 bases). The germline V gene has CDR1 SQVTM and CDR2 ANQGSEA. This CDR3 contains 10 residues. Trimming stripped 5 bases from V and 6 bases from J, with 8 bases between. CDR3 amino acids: CSVRRGEQYF. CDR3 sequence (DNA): TGCAGCGTTCGGAGGGGCGAGCAGTACTTC.

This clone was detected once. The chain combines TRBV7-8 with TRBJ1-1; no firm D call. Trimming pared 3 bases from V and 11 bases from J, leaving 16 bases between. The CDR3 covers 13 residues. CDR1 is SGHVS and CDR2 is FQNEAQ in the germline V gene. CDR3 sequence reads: CASSFATSRRAFF. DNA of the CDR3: TGTGCCAGCAGCTTCGCGACCTCCCGGAGGGCTTTCTTT.

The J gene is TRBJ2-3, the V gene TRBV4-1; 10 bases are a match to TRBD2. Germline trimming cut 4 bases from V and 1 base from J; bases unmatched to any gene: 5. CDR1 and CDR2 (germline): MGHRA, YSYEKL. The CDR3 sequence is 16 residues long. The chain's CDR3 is CASSLSGGTRTDTQYF. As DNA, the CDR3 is TGCGCCAGCAGCCTTAGCGGGGGGACCCGCACAGATACGCAGTATTTT.

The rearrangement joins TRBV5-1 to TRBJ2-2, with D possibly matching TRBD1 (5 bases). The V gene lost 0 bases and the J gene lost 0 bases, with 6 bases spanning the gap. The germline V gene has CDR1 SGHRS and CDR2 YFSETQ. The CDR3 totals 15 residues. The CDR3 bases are TGCGCCAGCAGCTTGGGACAGTCGAACACCGGGGAGCTGTTTTTT. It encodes CASSLGQSNTGELFF.

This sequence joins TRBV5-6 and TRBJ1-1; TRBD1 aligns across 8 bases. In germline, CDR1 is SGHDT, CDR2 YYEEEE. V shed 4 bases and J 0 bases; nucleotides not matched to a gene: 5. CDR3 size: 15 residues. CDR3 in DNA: TGTGCCAGCAGCGTCAGGGGGCGGATGAACACTGAAGCTTTCTTT. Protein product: CASSVRGRMNTEAFF. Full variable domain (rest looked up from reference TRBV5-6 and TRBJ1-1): DAGVTQSPTHLIKTRGQQVTLRCSPKSGHDTVSWYQQALGQGPQFIFQYYEEEERQRGNFPDRFSGHQFPNYSSELNVNALLLGDSALYLCASSVRGRMNTEAFFGQGTRLTVV.

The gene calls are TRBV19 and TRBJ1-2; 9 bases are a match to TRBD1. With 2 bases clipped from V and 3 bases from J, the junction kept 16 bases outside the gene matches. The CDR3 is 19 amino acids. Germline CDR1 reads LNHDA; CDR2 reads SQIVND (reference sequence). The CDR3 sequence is CASSIIFGTGTDTDYGYTF. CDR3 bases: TGTGCCAGTAGTATAATCTTTGGGACAGGGACCGATACTGACTATGGCTACACCTTC.

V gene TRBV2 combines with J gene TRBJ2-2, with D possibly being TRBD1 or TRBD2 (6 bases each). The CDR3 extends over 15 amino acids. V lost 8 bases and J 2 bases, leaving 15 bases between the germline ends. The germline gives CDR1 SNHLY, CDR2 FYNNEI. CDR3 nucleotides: TGTGCCAGCCTCCGGGCCGGGGGCAACACCGGGGAGCTGTTTTTT. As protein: CASLRAGGNTGELFF.

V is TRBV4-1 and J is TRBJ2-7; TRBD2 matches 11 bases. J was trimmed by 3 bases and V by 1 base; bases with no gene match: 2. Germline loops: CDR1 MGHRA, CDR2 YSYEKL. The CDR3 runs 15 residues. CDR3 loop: CASSQGLAGNYEQYF. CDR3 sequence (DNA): TGCGCCAGCAGCCAAGGACTAGCGGGGAACTACGAGCAGTACTTC.

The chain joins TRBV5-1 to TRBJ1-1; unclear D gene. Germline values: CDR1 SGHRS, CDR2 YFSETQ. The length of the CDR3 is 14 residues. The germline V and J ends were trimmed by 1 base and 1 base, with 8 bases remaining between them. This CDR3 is CASSLFPPNTEAFF. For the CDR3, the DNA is TGCGCCAGCAGCTTGTTTCCTCCGAACACTGAAGCTTTCTTT.

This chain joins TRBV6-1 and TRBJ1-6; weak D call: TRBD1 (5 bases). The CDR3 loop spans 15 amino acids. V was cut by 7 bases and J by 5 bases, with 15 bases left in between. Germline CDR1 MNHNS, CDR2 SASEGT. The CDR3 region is CASTPQGPDNSPLHF. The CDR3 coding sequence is TGTGCCAGCACCCCGCAGGGTCCGGATAATTCACCCCTCCACTTT.

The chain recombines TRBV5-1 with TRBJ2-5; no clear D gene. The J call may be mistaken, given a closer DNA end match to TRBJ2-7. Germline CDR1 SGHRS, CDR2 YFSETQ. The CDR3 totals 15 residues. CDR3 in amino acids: CASSLVGLTSYEQYF. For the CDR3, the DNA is TGCGCCAGCAGCTTGGTGGGCCTCACTTCCTACGAGCAGTACTTC.

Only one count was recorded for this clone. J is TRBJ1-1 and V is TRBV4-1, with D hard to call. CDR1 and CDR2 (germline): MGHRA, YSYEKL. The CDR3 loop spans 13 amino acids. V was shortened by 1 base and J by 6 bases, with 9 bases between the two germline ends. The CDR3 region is CASSQVVDSEAFF. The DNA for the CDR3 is TGCGCCAGCAGCCAAGTCGTGGACTCTGAAGCTTTCTTT.

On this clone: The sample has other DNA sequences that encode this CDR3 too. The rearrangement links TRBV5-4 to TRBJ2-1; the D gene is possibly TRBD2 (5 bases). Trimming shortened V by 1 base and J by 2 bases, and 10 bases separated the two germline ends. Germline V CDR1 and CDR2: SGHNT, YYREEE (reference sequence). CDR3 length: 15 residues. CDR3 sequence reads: CASSLSLEAYNEQFF. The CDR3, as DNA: TGTGCCAGCAGCTTGTCACTAGAGGCCTACAATGAGCAGTTCTTC.

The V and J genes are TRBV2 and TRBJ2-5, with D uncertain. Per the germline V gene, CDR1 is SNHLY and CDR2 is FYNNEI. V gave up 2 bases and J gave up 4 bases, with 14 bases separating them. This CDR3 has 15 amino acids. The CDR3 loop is CASSERLSRGETQYF. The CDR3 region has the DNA TGTGCCAGCAGTGAAAGGTTGTCCCGCGGAGAGACCCAGTACTTC.